This passage covers 25 T cell receptor beta chains from one sample sequenced in a study of blood T cell repertoires in COVID-19. Profiled with immunoSEQ multiplex PCR; TCRdb holds only in-frame clones, not every one. The sample shows 100,000 to 150,000 clones, nearly 90% of them seen only once. The specimen was peripheral blood. Receptor source: a woman of 80 years or more with acute or convalescent COVID-19.

The chain is built from TRBV5-1 and TRBJ1-4, with 11 bases lining up with TRBD1. This CDR3 has 15 amino acids. The junction had 4 bases not matched to a gene; V was cut back by 4 bases and J by 5 bases. The germline V gene has CDR1 SGHRS and CDR2 YFSETQ. The CDR3 region is CASSQWTGGNEKLFF. The CDR3 coding sequence is TGCGCCAGCAGCCAATGGACAGGGGGCAATGAAAAACTGTTTTTT.

The genes are TRBV19 and TRBJ1-1, with D perhaps TRBD1 (5 bases). V lost 1 base and J lost 4, with 13 bases in between. This CDR3 has 15 amino acids. Looked up from germline, CDR1 is LNHDA and CDR2 is SQIVND (reference sequence). In DNA form, the CDR3 reads TGTGCCAGTAGTATAGGTGGGGGGTCTGGCACTGAAGCTTTCTTT. Translation: CASSIGGGSGTEAFF.

The rearrangement uses TRBV27 and TRBJ2-5; 10 bases fit TRBD2. Trimming at V came to 3 bases and at J to 4 bases, leaving 2 bases not matched to a gene. The germline gives CDR1 MNHEY, CDR2 SMNVEV (reference sequence). The CDR3 has 14 amino acids. The CDR3 protein is CASSFSGRGETQYF. The CDR3 bases are TGTGCCAGCAGTTTCAGCGGGAGGGGAGAGACCCAGTACTTC.

The chain links TRBV13 to TRBJ2-3; 11 bases align to TRBD2. Germline CDR1 reads PRHDT; CDR2 reads FYEKMQ (reference sequence). The CDR3 runs to 15 residues. V was clipped by 0 bases and J by 4 bases; unmatched bases: 0. Here the CDR3 reads CASSLGLAGADTQYF. CDR3 sequence (DNA): TGTGCCAGCAGCTTAGGACTAGCGGGGGCAGATACGCAGTATTTT. Full variable domain (missing parts from reference TRBV13 and TRBJ2-3): AAGVIQSPRHLIKEKRETATLKCYPIPRHDTVYWYQQGPGQDPQFLISFYEKMQSDKGSIPDRFSAQQFSDYHSELNMSSLELGDSALYFCASSLGLAGADTQYFGPGTRLTVL.

The J gene is TRBJ1-4, the V gene TRBV1; no check of the table's D call, TRBD1, against the DNA was made. TRBV1 is recorded as a pseudogene. The CDR3 spans 16 residues. This chain's CDR3 is CTSSHPGTVGDEKLFF. The CDR3 nucleotides read TGCACCAGCAGCCACCCCGGTACAGTAGGTGATGAAAAACTGTTTTTT.

This sequence joins TRBV28 and TRBJ2-2, with D perhaps TRBD1 (6 bases). This CDR3 has 15 amino acids. Germline CDR1 reads MDHEN; CDR2 reads SYDVKM. Between the trimmed V and J ends, which lost 4 bases and 1 base, there was a span of 10 bases. The CDR3 spells CASSSTGWNTGELFF. CDR3 nucleotide sequence: TGTGCCAGCAGTTCAACAGGGTGGAACACCGGGGAGCTGTTTTTT.

The chain has TRBV25-1 and TRBJ2-3; 7 bases are shared with TRBD2. After removal of 3 bases from V and 2 bases from J, the junction contained 5 bases not matched to a gene. The CDR3 runs 15 residues. Per germline, CDR1 MGHDK and CDR2 SYGVNS. CDR3 coding DNA: TGTGCCAGCAGTGAGCGGGGGTGGTCCACAGATACGCAGTATTTT. Its translation: CASSERGWSTDTQYF. The full variable domain, its missing parts supplied by reference TRBV25-1 and TRBJ2-3, is EADIYQTPRYLVIGTGKKITLECSQTMGHDKMYWYQQDPGMELHLIHYSYGVNSTEKGDLSSESTVSRIRTEHFPLTLESARPSHTSQYLCASSERGWSTDTQYFGPGTRLTVL.

The J gene is TRBJ2-5, the V gene TRBV2; weak D call: TRBD2 (6 bases). The CDR3 runs 14 residues. Trimming cost V 8 bases and J 2 bases, with 15 bases left between them. Looked up from germline, CDR1 is SNHLY and CDR2 is FYNNEI. The CDR3, as DNA: TGTGCCAGCTCAGGACACGGGAGACAAGAGACCCAGTACTTC. This sequence encodes CASSGHGRQETQYF.

The V and J genes are TRBV6-5 and TRBJ1-2, with 7 bases lining up with TRBD1. Germline V CDR1 and CDR2: MNHEY, SVGAGI. The CDR3 runs to 14 residues. V lost 6 bases, J lost 4 bases, and 8 bases stayed unmatched. The CDR3 bases are TGTGCCAGCAGGAGACGACAGGGAGGCTATGGCTACACCTTC. As protein: CASRRRQGGYGYTF.

CDR3 protein: CAISKDRGMEETQYF. The DNA for the CDR3 is TGTGCCATCAGTAAAGACAGGGGAATGGAAGAGACCCAGTACTTC. The V call is TRBV10-3, the J call TRBJ2-5; 8 bases agree with TRBD1. Germline CDR1 and CDR2: ENHRY and SYGVKD. Germline trimming cut 5 bases from V and 3 bases from J; bases unmatched to any gene: 8. CDR3 length: 15 amino acids.

This chain joins TRBV6-1 and TRBJ2-7; 8 bases are a match to TRBD1. The germline V gene has CDR1 MNHNS and CDR2 SASEGT. V shed 3 bases, J shed 6 bases, and the junction held 4 bases outside the gene matches. The CDR3 loop spans 13 amino acids. As DNA, the CDR3 is TGTGCCAGCAGTGACAGGGGGCAGGTCGAGCAGTACTTC. It is translated as CASSDRGQVEQYF.

The V gene is TRBV27, the J gene TRBJ2-1; TRBD2 is a possible D gene (5 bases). This CDR3 is 14 amino acids long. V lost 7 bases, J lost 0 bases, and 10 bases lay in between. Germline lookup yields CDR1 MNHEY and CDR2 SMNVEV (reference sequence). This CDR3 reads CASKLGSSYNEQFF. CDR3 sequence (DNA): TGTGCCAGCAAATTGGGGAGCTCCTACAATGAGCAGTTCTTC.

V gene TRBV19 combines with J gene TRBJ1-1, with a tentative D call TRBD1 (6 bases). Germline CDR1 reads LNHDA; CDR2 reads SQIVND (reference sequence). The CDR3 extends over 13 amino acids. Deletions cut 4 bases from V and 9 bases from J, with 15 bases between. The CDR3 reads CASSTPARGKAFF. The CDR3 DNA follows: TGTGCCAGTAGTACTCCAGCCAGGGGAAAAGCTTTCTTT.

In its sample, this clone was seen a few times. The chain combines TRBV4-2 with TRBJ2-1; 12 bases are shared with TRBD2. V lost 0 bases, J lost 10 bases, and 13 bases stayed unmatched. The CDR3 spans 18 residues. Looked up from germline, CDR1 is LGHNA and CDR2 is YNFKEQ. The CDR3 sequence: CASSQDLLAGGRTVEQFF. Written as DNA, the CDR3 is TGTGCCAGCAGCCAAGATCTACTAGCGGGGGGCCGTACAGTCGAGCAGTTCTTC.

The rearrangement joins TRBV13 to TRBJ2-1; 7 positions agree with TRBD1. This CDR3 spans 13 amino acids. CDR1 is PRHDT, CDR2 FYEKMQ, per germline (reference sequence). V was pared by 6 bases and J by 9 bases, with 8 bases of the junction left unmatched. The CDR3: CASRRNRQGEQFF. In nucleotides, the CDR3 is TGTGCCAGCAGACGGAATAGACAGGGTGAGCAGTTCTTC.

This chain connects TRBV18 to TRBJ1-1; TRBD1 agrees at 9 bases. The CDR3 totals 12 residues. Trimming cost V 4 bases and J 6 bases; bases outside gene matches: 0. Germline V lookup: CDR1 KGHSH, CDR2 LQKENI. DNA of the CDR3: TGTGCCAGCTCACGGGACAGGGCTGAAGCTTTCTTT. Protein sequence: CASSRDRAEAFF. Full variable domain (rest looked up from reference TRBV18 and TRBJ1-1): NAGVMQNPRHLVRRRGQEARLRCSPMKGHSHVYWYRQLPEEGLKFMVYLQKENIIDESGMPKERFSAEFPKEGPSILRIQQVVRGDSAAYFCASSRDRAEAFFGQGTRLTVV.

The chain employs TRBV3-1 (or the pseudogene TRBV3-2) and TRBJ1-5; 10 positions agree with TRBD1. Trimming took 4 bases from V and 5 from J; bases not matched to a gene: 2. Germline V gene data show CDR1 as LGHDT and CDR2 as YNNKEL (reference sequence). This CDR3 has 14 residues. Written as DNA, the CDR3 is TGTGCCAGCAGCCCGACAGGGGGCCATCAGCCCCAGCATTTT. Protein sequence: CASSPTGGHQPQHF.

This clone was seen once. V and J are TRBV18 and TRBJ1-3; TRBD1 might be the D (6 bases). The CDR3 consists of 14 residues. Trimming took off 3 bases at V and 5 bases at J, with 11 bases between the two ends. Germline V lookup: CDR1 KGHSH, CDR2 LQKENI. The CDR3 DNA is TGTGCCAGCTCACCGGCAGGGGCCAGAAACACCATATATTTT. Protein sequence: CASSPAGARNTIYF.

The rearrangement uses TRBV5-4 and TRBJ1-1; D remains ambiguous. This CDR3 spans 14 amino acids. CDR1 and CDR2 (germline): SGHNT, YYREEE (reference sequence). Trimming left V 0 bases short and J 5 bases short, with 11 bases between. The CDR3, as DNA: TGTGCCAGCAGCTTGGGGGCCCGGGGAACTGAAGCTTTCTTT. Translated: CASSLGARGTEAFF.

V gene TRBV5-1 combines with J gene TRBJ2-5, with 10 positions matching TRBD1. V lost 4 bases, J lost 4 bases, and 7 bases stayed unmatched. The CDR3 is 15 residues long. Germline lookup yields CDR1 SGHRS and CDR2 YFSETQ. The CDR3 loop reads CASSLRDRGSETQYF. DNA for the CDR3: TGCGCCAGCAGCCTGCGGGACAGGGGATCAGAGACCCAGTACTTC.

This clone appeared once. The gene calls are TRBV6-2 or TRBV6-3 and TRBJ2-7, with 7 bases fitting TRBD2. In germline, CDR1 is MNHEY, CDR2 SVGEGT. The CDR3 has 16 residues. V lost 7 bases, J lost 0 bases, and 12 bases stayed unmatched. In DNA, the CDR3 is TGTGCCAGCACCCCCGGGTTGGGGGGGAGCTCCTACGAGCAGTACTTC. Amino acids: CASTPGLGGSSYEQYF.

J is TRBJ2-3 and V is TRBV3-1 (or the pseudogene TRBV3-2), with TRBD2 as a possible D gene (6 bases). From germline, CDR1 is LGHDT and CDR2 YNNKEL (reference sequence). The CDR3 is 20 amino acids. V was pared by 4 bases and J by 3 bases, with 29 bases between. The CDR3 DNA is TGTGCCAGCAGCCGAACCAACGCGAGGGGAGGAAAGAGACGGACAGATACGCAGTATTTT. Protein sequence: CASSRTNARGGKRRTDTQYF.

In its sample, this clone was seen once. V gene TRBV6-5 combines with J gene TRBJ1-2; TRBD1 aligns across 10 bases. CDR3 length equals 13 residues. Germline CDR1 reads MNHEY; CDR2 reads SVGAGI. The trim removed 6 bases at V and 7 bases at J, leaving 5 bases unmatched. CDR3 coding DNA: TGTGCCAGCAGCTCGGGACAGGGGTCTGGCTACACCTTC. As protein: CASSSGQGSGYTF.

This clone showed up just a few times. The chain combines TRBV4-2 with TRBJ2-3; 12 nucleotides line up with TRBD2. CDR3 length equals 16 residues. Germline values: CDR1 LGHNA, CDR2 YNFKEQ. V shed 1 base, J shed 6 bases, and the junction held 5 bases outside the gene matches. The chain's CDR3 is CASSQGGLAGTDTQYF. The CDR3 nucleotides read TGTGCCAGCAGCCAAGGTGGACTAGCGGGAACGGATACGCAGTATTTT.

The chain combines TRBV3-1 (or the pseudogene TRBV3-2) with TRBJ2-1, with TRBD1 as a possible D gene (5 bases). V was cut by 3 bases and J by 2 bases, with 11 bases left in between. The CDR3 contains 15 residues. The germline V gene has CDR1 LGHDT and CDR2 YNNKEL (reference sequence). The CDR3 coding sequence is TGTGCCAGCAGCCACCGACAGAGAGCCTACAATGAGCAGTTCTTC. It is translated as CASSHRQRAYNEQFF.